This T cell receptor (beta chain) came from a study of glioma-infiltrating T cells after dendritic cell vaccination. The assay was immunoSEQ multiplex PCR, and TCRdb's table has in-frame clones only and misses some. Of approximately 90,000 clones detected, roughly four fifths appear once; the ten largest clones hold over 2%. Germline values: CDR1 MNHEY, CDR2 SMNVEV (reference sequence). The V and J ends lost 6 bases and 6 bases respectively, with 17 bases between them. The CDR3 contains 14 residues. Documented time point: after dendritic cell vaccination, including at tumor progression/relapse. The starting material was blood, obtained after dendritic cell vaccination. The V gene is TRBV27, the J gene TRBJ1-1; D might be TRBD1 (6 bases). The TCR was taken from a human donor with glioblastoma. CDR3: CASRPGQSSSEAFF. The CDR3 DNA reads as TGTGCCAGCAGACCCGGACAGTCGAGTTCTGAAGCTTTCTTT.